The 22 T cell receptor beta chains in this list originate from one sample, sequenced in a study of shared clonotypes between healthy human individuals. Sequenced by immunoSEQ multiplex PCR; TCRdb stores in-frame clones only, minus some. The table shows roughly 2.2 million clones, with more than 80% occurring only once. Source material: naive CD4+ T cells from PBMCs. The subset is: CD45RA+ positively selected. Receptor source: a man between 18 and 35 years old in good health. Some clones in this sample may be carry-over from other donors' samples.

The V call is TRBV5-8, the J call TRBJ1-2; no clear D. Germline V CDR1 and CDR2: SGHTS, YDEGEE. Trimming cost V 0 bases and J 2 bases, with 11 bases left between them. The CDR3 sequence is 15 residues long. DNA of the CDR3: TGTGCCAGCAGCTTGGGACCAGGCGGGAACTATGGCTACACCTTC. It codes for CASSLGPGGNYGYTF.

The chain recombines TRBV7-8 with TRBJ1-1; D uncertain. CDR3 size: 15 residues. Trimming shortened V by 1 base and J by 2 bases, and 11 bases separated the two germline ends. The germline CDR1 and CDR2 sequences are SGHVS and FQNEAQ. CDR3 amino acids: CASSLGVWENTEAFF. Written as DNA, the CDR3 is TGTGCCAGCAGCTTAGGGGTCTGGGAAAACACTGAAGCTTTCTTT. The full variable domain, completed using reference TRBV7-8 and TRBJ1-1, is GAGVSQSPRYKVAKRGQDVALRCDPISGHVSLFWYQQALGQGPEFLTYFQNEAQLDKSGLPSDRFFAERPEGSVSTLKIQRTQQEDSAVYLCASSLGVWENTEAFFGQGTRLTVV.

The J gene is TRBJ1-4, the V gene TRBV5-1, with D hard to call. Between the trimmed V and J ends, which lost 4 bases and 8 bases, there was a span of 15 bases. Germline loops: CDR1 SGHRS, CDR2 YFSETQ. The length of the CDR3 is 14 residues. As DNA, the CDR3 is TGCGCCAGCAGCCCCGCCTACGCGGGGGAAAAACTGTTTTTT. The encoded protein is CASSPAYAGEKLFF.

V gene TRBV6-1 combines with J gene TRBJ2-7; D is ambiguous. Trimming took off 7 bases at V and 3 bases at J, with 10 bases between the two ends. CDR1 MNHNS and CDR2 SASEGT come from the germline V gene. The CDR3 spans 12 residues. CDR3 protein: CASTFSHYEQYF. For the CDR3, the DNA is TGTGCCAGCACCTTTAGCCACTACGAGCAGTACTTC.

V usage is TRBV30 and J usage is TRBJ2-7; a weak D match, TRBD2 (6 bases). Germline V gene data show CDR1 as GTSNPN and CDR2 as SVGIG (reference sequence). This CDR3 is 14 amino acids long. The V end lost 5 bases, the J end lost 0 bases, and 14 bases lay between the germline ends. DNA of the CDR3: TGTGCCTGGGGCACCGGGACTCCCTCCTACGAGCAGTACTTC. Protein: CAWGTGTPSYEQYF.

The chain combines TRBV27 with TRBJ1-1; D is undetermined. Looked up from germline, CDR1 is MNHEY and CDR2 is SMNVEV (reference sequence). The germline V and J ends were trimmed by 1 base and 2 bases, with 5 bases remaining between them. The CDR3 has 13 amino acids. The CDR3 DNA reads TGTGCCAGCAGTTTATTTCCCAACACTGAAGCTTTCTTT. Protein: CASSLFPNTEAFF.

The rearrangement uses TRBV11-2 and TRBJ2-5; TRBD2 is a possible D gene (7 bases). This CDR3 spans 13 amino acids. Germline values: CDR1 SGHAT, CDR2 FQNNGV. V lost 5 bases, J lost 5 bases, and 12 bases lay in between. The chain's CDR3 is CASSRGAGETQYF. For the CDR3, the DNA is TGTGCCAGCAGCCGGGGGGCAGGGGAGACCCAGTACTTC.

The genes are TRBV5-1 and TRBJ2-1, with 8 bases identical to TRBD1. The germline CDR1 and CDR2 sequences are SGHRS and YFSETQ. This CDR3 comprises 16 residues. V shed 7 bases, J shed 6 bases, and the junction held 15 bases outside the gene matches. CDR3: CASGTGLPPLGNEQFF. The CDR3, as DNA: TGCGCCAGCGGGACAGGTTTACCCCCCCTAGGCAATGAGCAGTTCTTC.

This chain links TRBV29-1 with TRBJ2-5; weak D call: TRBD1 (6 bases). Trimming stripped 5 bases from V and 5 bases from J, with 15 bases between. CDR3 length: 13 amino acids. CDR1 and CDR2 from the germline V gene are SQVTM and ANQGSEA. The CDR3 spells CSVTGRYRETQYF. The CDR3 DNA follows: TGCAGCGTTACAGGGCGCTACCGGGAGACCCAGTACTTC.

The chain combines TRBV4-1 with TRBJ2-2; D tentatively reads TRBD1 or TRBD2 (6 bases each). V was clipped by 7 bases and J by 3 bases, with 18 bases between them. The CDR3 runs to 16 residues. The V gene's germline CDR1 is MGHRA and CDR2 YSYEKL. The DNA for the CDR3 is TGCGCCAGCACCAAGGGGGTGGGAGGTCACACCGGGGAGCTGTTTTTT. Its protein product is CASTKGVGGHTGELFF.

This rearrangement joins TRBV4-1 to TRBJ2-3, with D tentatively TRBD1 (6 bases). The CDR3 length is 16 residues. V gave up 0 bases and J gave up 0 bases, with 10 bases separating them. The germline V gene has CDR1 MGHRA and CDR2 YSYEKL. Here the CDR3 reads CASSQEGAMSTDTQYF. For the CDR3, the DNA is TGCGCCAGCAGCCAAGAGGGGGCGATGAGCACAGATACGCAGTATTTT.

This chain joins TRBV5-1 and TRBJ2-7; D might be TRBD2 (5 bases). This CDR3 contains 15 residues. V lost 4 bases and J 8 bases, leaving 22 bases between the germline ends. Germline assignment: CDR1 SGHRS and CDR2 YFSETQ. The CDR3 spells CASSTTGVASLKQYF. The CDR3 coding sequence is TGCGCCAGCAGCACAACCGGGGTAGCGTCCCTAAAGCAGTACTTC.

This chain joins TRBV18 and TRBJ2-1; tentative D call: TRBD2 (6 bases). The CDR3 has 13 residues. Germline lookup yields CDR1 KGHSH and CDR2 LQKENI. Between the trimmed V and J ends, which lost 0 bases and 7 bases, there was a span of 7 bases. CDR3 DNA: TGTGCCAGCTCACCACCAGGGACTAATGAGCAGTTCTTC. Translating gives CASSPPGTNEQFF.

The CDR3 nucleotides are TGTGCCAGCAGAAGGACCGTCTCTGGAAACACCATATATTTT. This encodes CASRRTVSGNTIYF. V usage is TRBV28 and J usage is TRBJ1-3, with no clear D. This CDR3 spans 14 amino acids. The V end lost 6 bases, the J end lost 0 bases, and 9 bases lay between the germline ends. Per the germline V gene, CDR1 is MDHEN and CDR2 is SYDVKM.

As DNA, the CDR3 is TGTGCCAGCAGTATATTGGGACTAGCGGGAGATTATCCCAATGAGCAGTTCTTC. Protein sequence: CASSILGLAGDYPNEQFF. The chain employs TRBV27 and TRBJ2-1; 14 bases agree with TRBD2. V trimming: 5 bases; J trimming: 6 bases; junction bases outside the gene matches: 12. CDR1 MNHEY and CDR2 SMNVEV come from the germline V gene (reference sequence). The CDR3 extends over 18 amino acids.

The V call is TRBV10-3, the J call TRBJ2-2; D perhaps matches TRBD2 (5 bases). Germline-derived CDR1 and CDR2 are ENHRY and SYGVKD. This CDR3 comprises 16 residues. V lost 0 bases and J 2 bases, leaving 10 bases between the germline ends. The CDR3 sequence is CAISESGSPNTGELFF. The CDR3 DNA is TGTGCCATCAGTGAGTCGGGGAGTCCCAACACCGGGGAGCTGTTTTTT.

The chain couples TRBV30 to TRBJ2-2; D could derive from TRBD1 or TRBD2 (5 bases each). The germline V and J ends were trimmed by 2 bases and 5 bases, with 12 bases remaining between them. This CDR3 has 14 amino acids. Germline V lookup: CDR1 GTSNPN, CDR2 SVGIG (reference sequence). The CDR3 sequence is CAWSRQGVTGELFF. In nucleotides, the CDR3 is TGTGCCTGGAGTAGGCAGGGAGTGACCGGGGAGCTGTTTTTT. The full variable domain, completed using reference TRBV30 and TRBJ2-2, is SQTIHQWPATLVQPVGSPLSLECTVEGTSNPNLYWYRQAAGRGLQLLFYSVGIGQISSEVPQNLSASRPQDRQFILSSKKLLLSDSGFYLCAWSRQGVTGELFFGEGSRLTVL.

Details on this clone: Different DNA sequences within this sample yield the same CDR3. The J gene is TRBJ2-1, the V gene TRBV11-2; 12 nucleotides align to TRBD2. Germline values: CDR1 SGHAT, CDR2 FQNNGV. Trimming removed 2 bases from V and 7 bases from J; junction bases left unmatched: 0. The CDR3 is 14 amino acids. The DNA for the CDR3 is TGTGCCAGCAGCTTACTAGCGGGAGGGAATGAGCAGTTCTTC. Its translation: CASSLLAGGNEQFF.

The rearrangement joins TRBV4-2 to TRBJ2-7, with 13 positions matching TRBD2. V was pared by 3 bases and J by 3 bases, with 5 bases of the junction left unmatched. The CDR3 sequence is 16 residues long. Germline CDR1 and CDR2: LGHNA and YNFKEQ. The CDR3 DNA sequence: TGTGCCAGCAGCCAGGCCGGACTAGCGGGAGTCTACGAGCAGTACTTC. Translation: CASSQAGLAGVYEQYF.

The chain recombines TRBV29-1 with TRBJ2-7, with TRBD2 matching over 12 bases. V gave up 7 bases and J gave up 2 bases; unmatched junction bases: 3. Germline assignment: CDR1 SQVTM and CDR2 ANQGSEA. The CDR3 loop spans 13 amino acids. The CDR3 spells CSARTSGAYEQYF. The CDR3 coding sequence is TGCAGCGCCCGGACTAGCGGGGCCTACGAGCAGTACTTC.

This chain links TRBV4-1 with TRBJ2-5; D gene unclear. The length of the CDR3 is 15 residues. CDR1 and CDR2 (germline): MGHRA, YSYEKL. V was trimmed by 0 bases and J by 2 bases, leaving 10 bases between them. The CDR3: CASSQDFLVQETQYF. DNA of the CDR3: TGCGCCAGCAGCCAAGACTTTTTAGTACAAGAGACCCAGTACTTC.

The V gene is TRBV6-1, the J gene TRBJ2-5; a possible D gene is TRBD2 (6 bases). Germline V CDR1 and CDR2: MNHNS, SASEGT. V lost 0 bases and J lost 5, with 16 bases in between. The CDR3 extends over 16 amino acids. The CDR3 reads CASSEAHQGGLETQYF. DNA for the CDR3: TGTGCCAGCAGTGAAGCGCATCAGGGAGGTTTGGAGACCCAGTACTTC.